The 21 T cell receptor beta chains listed next were all sequenced from one sample in a study of cytomegalovirus exposure and HLA in healthy donors. PCR employed 60 Vbeta and 13 Jbeta primers. Repertoires were generated with immunoSEQ multiplex PCR, while TCRdb's copy carries only in-frame clones and drops some. This repertoire comprises approximately 51,000 clones; its ten largest clones make up roughly 26%. The sequencing sample was made of PBMCs. The receptor set was obtained from a man aged 40-55 years in good health and CMV-seropositive.

The chain couples TRBV2 to TRBJ1-5; D is unresolved. Trimming pared 2 bases from V and 7 bases from J, leaving 15 bases between. CDR1 and CDR2 from the germline V gene are SNHLY and FYNNEI. The CDR3 consists of 15 residues. CDR3 residues: CASSERESDTQPQHF. CDR3 nucleotide sequence: TGTGCCAGCAGTGAAAGGGAGAGCGATACCCAGCCCCAGCATTTT.

The chain uses TRBV30 and TRBJ2-3, with D perhaps TRBD2 (6 bases). The CDR3 length is 14 residues. The V and J ends lost 3 bases and 3 bases respectively, with 13 bases between them. In germline, CDR1 is GTSNPN, CDR2 SVGIG (reference sequence). CDR3 protein: CAWRAAGPTDTQYF. The CDR3 DNA reads as TGTGCCTGGAGAGCGGCGGGGCCTACAGATACGCAGTATTTT.

The chain joins TRBV4-3 to TRBJ1-1, with D uncertain. Germline V gene lookup returns CDR1 LGHNA and CDR2 YSLEER. V lost 4 bases and J 0 bases, leaving 15 bases between the germline ends. This CDR3 is 16 amino acids long. CDR3 sequence reads: CASSRSPGTMNTEAFF. In DNA, the CDR3 is TGCGCCAGCAGCCGTTCTCCGGGAACCATGAACACTGAAGCTTTCTTT.

The chain is built from TRBV9 and TRBJ1-2; D possibly corresponds to TRBD1 (5 bases). The length of the CDR3 is 12 residues. V was shortened by 4 bases and J by 6 bases, with 10 bases between the two germline ends. Germline loops: CDR1 SGDLS, CDR2 YYNGEE. The CDR3 here is CASSPGSDGYTF. The CDR3 nucleotides read TGTGCCAGCAGCCCAGGGTCGGATGGCTACACCTTC.

The V and J genes are TRBV5-1 and TRBJ1-1; perhaps TRBD1 as D (5 bases). The CDR3 sequence is 14 residues long. CDR1 SGHRS and CDR2 YFSETQ come from the germline V gene. The V gene lost 0 bases and the J gene lost 5 bases, with 11 bases spanning the gap. For the CDR3, the DNA is TGCGCCAGCAGCTTGGACAGGCTGGGTACTGAAGCTTTCTTT. Translation gives CASSLDRLGTEAFF. Full variable domain (missing parts from reference TRBV5-1 and TRBJ1-1): KAGVTQTPRYLIKTRGQQVTLSCSPISGHRSVSWYQQTPGQGLQFLFEYFSETQRNKGNFPGRFSGRQFSNSRSEMNVSTLELGDSALYLCASSLDRLGTEAFFGQGTRLTVV.

This chain uses TRBV27 with TRBJ1-2; possible D gene TRBD1, 5 bases. Between the trimmed V and J ends, which lost 6 bases and 1 base, there was a span of 9 bases. This CDR3 comprises 13 residues. Germline loops: CDR1 MNHEY, CDR2 SMNVEV (reference sequence). CDR3 sequence reads: CASRDTDNYGYTF. DNA of the CDR3: TGTGCCAGCAGGGACACAGATAACTATGGCTACACCTTC.

The chain employs TRBV28 and TRBJ2-3; 8 nucleotides align to TRBD2. The CDR3 has 16 amino acids. Germline CDR1 reads MDHEN; CDR2 reads SYDVKM. Losses at the gene ends were 5 bases for V and 0 bases for J; bases not matched to a gene: 7. For the CDR3, the DNA is TGTGCCAGCAGTCTCACTAGCGGAACTAGCACAGATACGCAGTATTTT. Protein product: CASSLTSGTSTDTQYF.

The chain combines TRBV7-9 with TRBJ2-7; 12 bases agree with TRBD2. With V trimmed by 5 bases and J by 6 bases, 11 bases remained unmatched. This CDR3 is 16 amino acids long. Germline V CDR1 and CDR2: SEHNR, FQNEAQ (reference sequence). The CDR3 bases are TGTGCCAGCAGCCTGCGACTAGCGGGAGCGCCCGGCGAGCAGTACTTC. It translates to CASSLRLAGAPGEQYF.

This chain joins TRBV9 and TRBJ2-3, with a possible D match to TRBD1 (6 bases). V lost 2 bases, J lost 3 bases, and 13 bases lay in between. The CDR3 extends over 15 amino acids. The V gene's germline CDR1 is SGDLS and CDR2 YYNGEE. The CDR3 DNA reads TGTGCCAGCAGCGTGGGTGGACAGACAACAGATACGCAGTATTTT. It translates to CASSVGGQTTDTQYF.

The rearrangement joins TRBV6-5 to TRBJ1-5, with D perhaps matching TRBD1 (6 bases). Germline V gene data show CDR1 as MNHEY and CDR2 as SVGAGI. The CDR3 sequence is 15 residues long. V lost 6 bases and J lost 1, with 13 bases in between. In nucleotides, the CDR3 is TGTGCCAGCAGGCTACAGGGTGGCAGCAATCAGCCCCAGCATTTT. Protein sequence: CASRLQGGSNQPQHF.

This chain uses TRBV9 with TRBJ1-1, with D possibly TRBD1 on 5 matching bases. The length of the CDR3 is 14 residues. V lost 4 bases and J lost 3, with 13 bases in between. Germline lookup yields CDR1 SGDLS and CDR2 YYNGEE. The CDR3 region is CASSPGGGYTEAFF. The DNA of the CDR3 is TGTGCCAGCAGCCCCGGGGGGGGGTACACTGAAGCTTTCTTT.

The chain joins TRBV11-3 to TRBJ1-1, with TRBD1 identical over 10 bases. CDR1 is SGHNT, CDR2 YENEEA, per germline. This CDR3 has 15 residues. The ends lost 1 base at V and 4 bases at J; junction bases unmatched: 3. The CDR3: CASSLGGTGATEAFF. The CDR3 DNA sequence: TGTGCCAGCAGCTTAGGAGGGACAGGGGCCACTGAAGCTTTCTTT. Supplemented by reference TRBV11-3 and TRBJ1-1, the full variable domain reads EAGVVQSPRYKIIEKKQPVAFWCNPISGHNTLYWYLQNLGQGPELLIRYENEEAVDDSQLPKDRFSAERLKGVDSTLKIQPAELGDSAVYLCASSLGGTGATEAFFGQGTRLTVV.

The chain couples TRBV4-3 to TRBJ2-3, with TRBD2 matching 7 bases. Per the germline V gene, CDR1 is LGHNA and CDR2 is YSLEER. The CDR3 is 15 residues long. V shed 5 bases, J shed 2 bases, and the junction held 7 bases outside the gene matches. The CDR3 protein is CASSSTGGYTDTQYF. In DNA, the CDR3 is TGCGCCAGCAGCTCTACCGGGGGGTACACAGATACGCAGTATTTT.

This sequence joins TRBV6-5 and TRBJ2-7; 7 nucleotides line up with TRBD2. The V and J ends lost 0 bases and 5 bases, in that order; junction bases with no gene match: 4. The V gene's germline CDR1 is MNHEY and CDR2 SVGAGI. The CDR3 totals 14 residues. This CDR3 reads CASSYSNGGNEQYF. In DNA, the CDR3 is TGTGCCAGCAGTTACTCGAACGGGGGGAACGAGCAGTACTTC.

The chain uses TRBV7-3 and TRBJ2-7; D is perhaps TRBD2 (6 bases). This CDR3 is built from 13 residues. From germline, CDR1 is SGHTA and CDR2 FQGTGA. Trimming took 5 bases from V and 1 from J, leaving 9 bases between them. CDR3: CASSPAGSYEQYF. The CDR3 nucleotides are TGTGCCAGCAGCCCCGCGGGATCCTACGAGCAGTACTTC.

The V gene is TRBV6-5, the J gene TRBJ1-4, with D possibly TRBD1 on 5 matching bases. Germline lookup yields CDR1 MNHEY and CDR2 SVGAGI. The CDR3 runs to 15 residues. V was shortened by 0 bases and J by 5 bases, with 10 bases between the two germline ends. CDR3 in DNA: TGTGCCAGCAGTTACTCGACAGTGGGAAATGAAAAACTGTTTTTT. Encoded protein: CASSYSTVGNEKLFF.

The chain links TRBV13 to TRBJ2-7, with 11 positions matching TRBD2. The CDR3 has 15 amino acids. V dropped 2 bases and J dropped 4; count of bases not matched to a gene: 4. The germline V gene encodes CDR1 PRHDT and CDR2 FYEKMQ (reference sequence). CDR3 residues: CASSLLASGGYEQYF. The CDR3 DNA reads TGTGCCAGCAGCTTATTGGCTAGCGGGGGGTACGAGCAGTACTTC.

On this clone: Other DNA sequences in the same sample also yield this CDR3. The rearrangement links TRBV28 to TRBJ1-2, with D possibly being TRBD1 (5 bases). The V gene's germline CDR1 is MDHEN and CDR2 SYDVKM. Trimming removed 2 bases at V and 4 bases at J, with 8 bases between. The CDR3 is 13 amino acids. CDR3 nucleotides: TGTGCCAGCAGTTTACGGGGGAGCTATGGCTACACCTTC. It translates to CASSLRGSYGYTF.

This chain uses TRBV6-5 with TRBJ1-5; D gene unclear. V was cut by 3 bases and J by 12 bases, with 9 bases left in between. CDR1 and CDR2 (germline): MNHEY, SVGAGI. The CDR3 covers 11 residues. The CDR3, as DNA: TGTGCCAGCAGTTATGGCCAGGACCAGCATTTT. Translating gives CASSYGQDQHF.

This chain uses TRBV7-9 with TRBJ1-2, with D possibly matching TRBD1 (5 bases). CDR1 and CDR2 from the germline V gene are SEHNR and FQNEAQ (reference sequence). V lost 4 bases and J 2 bases, leaving 14 bases between the germline ends. This CDR3 is 15 amino acids long. The CDR3 DNA sequence: TGTGCCAGCAGCTCCGCCGGGACTCAAAACTATGGCTACACCTTC. This sequence encodes CASSSAGTQNYGYTF.

The chain recombines TRBV11-2 with TRBJ2-7, with TRBD2 identical over 8 bases. The CDR3 is 15 residues long. The junction had 7 bases not matched to a gene; V was cut back by 5 bases and J by 1 base. Germline lookup yields CDR1 SGHAT and CDR2 FQNNGV. CDR3 DNA sequence: TGTGCCAGCAGCCTCTCGCGGGGGGCATCCTACGAGCAGTACTTC. This translates into CASSLSRGASYEQYF.